This note documents a single TCR beta chain sequence. Its target is not known. V was trimmed by 6 bases and J by 0 bases, leaving 14 bases between them. The germline gives CDR1 PRHDT, CDR2 FYEKMQ (reference sequence). The length of the CDR3 is 15 residues. This specimen comes from a study of breast tumors, draining lymph nodes, adjacent tissues. Study-level findings and limits: Tumor TCR diversity was below lymph nodes but above nontumor tissue. Luminal-like breast cancer showed significantly greater tumor-nontumor repertoire similarity than basal-like breast cancer did. Tumor T cell lymph node origin was a supported hypothesis, not proven. Findings are consistent with lymph node origin and intratumoral expansion of most tumor T cells.

One entry per CDR3 protein results from TCRdb running MiXCR on the multiplex PCR reads. Of fewer than 80,000 distinct CDR3 sequences listed, around 43% are singletons. This TCR was recovered from a female donor with breast cancer. Some clones in this sample may be carry-over from other donors' samples. Sequences were obtained from breast tumor tissue. The rearrangement joins TRBV13 to TRBJ1-1; D is perhaps TRBD1 (6 bases). In DNA form, the CDR3 reads TGTGCCAGCAGACCTACAGGGTTGGTGAACACTGAAGCTTTCTTT. Translation gives CASRPTGLVNTEAFF. Full variable domain (outside the CDR3, taken from reference TRBV13 and TRBJ1-1): AAGVIQSPRHLIKEKRETATLKCYPIPRHDTVYWYQQGPGQDPQFLISFYEKMQSDKGSIPDRFSAQQFSDYHSELNMSSLELGDSALYFCASRPTGLVNTEAFFGQGTRLTVV.